This T cell receptor beta chain appears in the sequencing data of a study of CD8+CD57+ T cells in acquired aplastic anemia. The study profiled TCR beta VDJ and CDR3 using genomic DNA as template. TCRdb itself ran the reads through MiXCR, one entry per CDR3 protein. The sample lists about 260,000 distinct CDR3 sequences, 82% occurring once. The CDR3 runs 15 residues. The germline CDR1 and CDR2 sequences are SEHNR and FQNEAQ (reference sequence). V lost 0 bases and J lost 7, with 13 bases in between. Individuals selected for sequencing had exhibited CD8+CD57+ cell expansion on flow cytometry. Severe acquired aplastic anemia affected all patients.

V and J are TRBV7-9 and TRBJ2-4; D ambiguous. This clonotype was obtained from a human donor with aplastic anemia. Sequencing used sorted CD4+, CD8+, or CD8+CD57+ T cells (not recorded which) from PBMCs. As DNA, the CDR3 is TGTGCCAGCAGCTTAGCCCTTGAAGCTGGGAACATTCAGTACTTC. Translated, it gives CASSLALEAGNIQYF. Full variable domain (remainder filled in from reference TRBV7-9 and TRBJ2-4): DTGVSQNPRHKITKRGQNVTFRCDPISEHNRLYWYRQTLGQGPEFLTYFQNEAQLEKSRLLSDRFSAERPKGSFSTLEIQRTEQGDSAMYLCASSLALEAGNIQYFGAGTRLSVL.